The 14 T cell receptor beta chains below all came from one sample that was sequenced in a study of Ad26.COV2.S vaccination and SARS-CoV-2 variants. TCRdb keeps only in-frame clones here, not all; method: immunoSEQ multiplex PCR. The table shows 350,000 to 450,000 clones, with approximately 90% occurring only once. The sample consisted of peripheral blood, taken after recovery from COVID-19. Receptors were obtained from a human donor who had recovered from COVID-19.

The genes are TRBV6-1 and TRBJ1-3; D gene ambiguous. Germline V gives CDR1 MNHNS, CDR2 SASEGT. This CDR3 is 15 amino acids long. Trimming took 2 bases from V and 0 from J, leaving 8 bases between them. The chain's CDR3 is CASSELSSSGNTIYF. CDR3 sequence (DNA): TGTGCCAGCAGTGAATTGTCTAGCTCTGGAAACACCATATATTTT.

This chain joins TRBV6-4 and TRBJ1-4; the match to TRBD1 covers 7 bases. The CDR3 totals 13 residues. Germline CDR1 MRHNA, CDR2 SNTAGT. J lost 5 bases, V lost 9 bases, and 6 bases had no gene match. CDR3 sequence (DNA): TGTGCCAGAACACCGGGACAGAATGAAAAACTGTTTTTT. This codes for CARTPGQNEKLFF.

The chain joins TRBV6-6 to TRBJ2-7; D is uncertain. The CDR3 is made up of 13 amino acids. The germline V gene encodes CDR1 MNHNY and CDR2 SVGAGI (reference sequence). The V and J ends lost 5 bases and 3 bases respectively, with 11 bases between them. The CDR3 here is CASSVELIYEQYF. CDR3 DNA: TGTGCCAGCAGTGTCGAGCTTATCTACGAGCAGTACTTC.

The gene calls are TRBV11-2 and TRBJ2-3, with 7 bases matching TRBD1. CDR1 and CDR2 (germline): SGHAT, FQNNGV. The CDR3 runs to 15 residues. The V gene end was trimmed by 4 bases and the J gene end by 2 bases; junction bases not matched to a gene: 6. The DNA of the CDR3 is TGTGCCAGCAGCTCCGGGACAGCCTACACAGATACGCAGTATTTT. Protein: CASSSGTAYTDTQYF.

The V call is TRBV27, the J call TRBJ1-4; D is uncertain. Germline lookup yields CDR1 MNHEY and CDR2 SMNVEV (reference sequence). Trimming stripped 8 bases from V and 11 bases from J, with 12 bases between. This CDR3 is 11 amino acids long. The CDR3 bases are TGTGCCAGCTCCGACTTGGGGAAACTGTTTTTT. Protein: CASSDLGKLFF.

The chain joins TRBV2 to TRBJ1-1, with D tentatively TRBD1 (5 bases). Per the germline V gene, CDR1 is SNHLY and CDR2 is FYNNEI. The germline V and J ends were trimmed by 5 bases and 0 bases, with 10 bases remaining between them. CDR3 length: 14 amino acids. CDR3 region: CASSQGRMNTEAFF. CDR3 in DNA: TGTGCCAGCAGTCAGGGACGGATGAACACTGAAGCTTTCTTT. The whole variable domain, filled in from reference TRBV2 and TRBJ1-1, reads EPEVTQTPSHQVTQMGQEVILRCVPISNHLYFYWYRQILGQKVEFLVSFYNNEISEKSEIFDDQFSVERPDGSNFTLKIRSTKLEDSAMYFCASSQGRMNTEAFFGQGTRLTVV.

The chain is built from TRBV7-9 and TRBJ1-2; TRBD1 is a possible D gene (5 bases). The CDR3 covers 13 residues. Germline V gene sequence: CDR1 SEHNR, CDR2 FQNEAQ (reference sequence). Trimming pared 1 base from V and 4 bases from J, leaving 7 bases between. In DNA, the CDR3 is TGTGCCAGCAGCTTAGGGGGGGGCTATGGCTACACCTTC. This sequence encodes CASSLGGGYGYTF.

The chain links TRBV5-6 to TRBJ1-2, with TRBD1 identical over 12 bases. Germline V gene sequence: CDR1 SGHDT, CDR2 YYEEEE. The CDR3 is 16 amino acids. The V gene end was trimmed by 5 bases and the J gene end by 1 base; junction bases not matched to a gene: 6. CDR3 nucleotides: TGTGCCAGCAGAACCGGGACAGGGGGCCTTAACTATGGCTACACCTTC. This gives the protein CASRTGTGGLNYGYTF.

This clone was seen once. The rearrangement links TRBV5-1 to TRBJ2-3, with 8 bases matching TRBD2. CDR1 and CDR2 from the germline V gene are SGHRS and YFSETQ. Trimming cost V 2 bases and J 11 bases; bases outside gene matches: 10. CDR3 length: 14 amino acids. CDR3 loop: CASSFDSGVGRQYF. CDR3 bases: TGCGCCAGCAGCTTCGATAGCGGGGTCGGAAGGCAGTATTTT.

This chain joins TRBV7-9 and TRBJ1-5; the D is unclear. This CDR3 comprises 13 residues. V dropped 2 bases and J dropped 10 bases, with 12 bases sitting between them. In germline, CDR1 is SEHNR, CDR2 FQNEAQ (reference sequence). The CDR3 loop is CASSLSPGQPQHF. The DNA for the CDR3 is TGTGCCAGCAGCTTATCCCCGGGTCAACCCCAGCATTTT.

V and J are TRBV6-6 and TRBJ1-1, with a possible D match to TRBD1 (5 bases). CDR3 length: 14 residues. CDR1 MNHNY and CDR2 SVGAGI come from the germline V gene (reference sequence). Trimming took 6 bases from V and 3 from J, leaving 14 bases between them. Written as DNA, the CDR3 is TGTGCCAGCAGCTCCAATGGGGGACACACTGAAGCTTTCTTT. Amino acid sequence: CASSSNGGHTEAFF.

The rearrangement uses TRBV19 and TRBJ1-1; D uncertain. There are 12 residues in the CDR3. V was trimmed by 5 bases and J by 7 bases, leaving 11 bases between them. CDR1 and CDR2 from the germline V gene are LNHDA and SQIVND (reference sequence). In DNA form, the CDR3 reads TGTGCCAGTAGTGACCTCAACGGTGAAGCTTTCTTT. This translates into CASSDLNGEAFF.

CDR3 nucleotide sequence: TGTGCCAGCAGCCAGTCGACAGGGCGGTATGGCTACACCTTC. It encodes CASSQSTGRYGYTF. The V call is TRBV14, the J call TRBJ1-2, with 7 nucleotides matching TRBD1. Germline V CDR1 and CDR2: SGHDN, FVKESK. This CDR3 region has 14 residues. V dropped 3 bases and J dropped 5; count of bases not matched to a gene: 6. The full variable domain, its missing parts supplied by reference TRBV14 and TRBJ1-2, is EAGVTQFPSHSVIEKGQTVTLRCDPISGHDNLYWYRRVMGKEIKFLLHFVKESKQDESGMPNNRFLAERTGGTYSTLKVQPAELEDSGVYFCASSQSTGRYGYTFGSGTRLTVV.

The chain joins TRBV19 to TRBJ2-3; D is possibly TRBD1 (6 bases). Per germline, CDR1 LNHDA and CDR2 SQIVND (reference sequence). This CDR3 has 16 amino acids. The V end was cut by 2 bases, the J end by 0 bases, with 12 bases between. The CDR3 spells CASSIQGRGSTDTQYF. CDR3 bases: TGTGCCAGTAGTATACAGGGAAGGGGGAGCACAGATACGCAGTATTTT.